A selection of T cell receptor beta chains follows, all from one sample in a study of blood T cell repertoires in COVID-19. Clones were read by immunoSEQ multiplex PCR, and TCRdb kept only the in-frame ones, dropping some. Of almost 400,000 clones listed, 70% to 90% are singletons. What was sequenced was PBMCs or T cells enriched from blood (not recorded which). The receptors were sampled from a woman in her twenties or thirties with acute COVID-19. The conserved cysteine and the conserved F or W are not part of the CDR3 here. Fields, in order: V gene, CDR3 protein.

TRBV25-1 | ASSEYFLVGGSPLH
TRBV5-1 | ASSPGLASPGELF
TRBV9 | ASSVDSNQETQY
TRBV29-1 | SVEFSPGEKLF
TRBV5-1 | ASSLNRDSPSGNTIY
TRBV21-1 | ATLSGDVHYGYT
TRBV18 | ASSPGTGGRKTGELF
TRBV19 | ASRRGSNQPQH
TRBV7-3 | ASSPYAGVTDTQY
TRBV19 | ASSIGHSYEQY
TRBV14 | ASSQGGGNGA
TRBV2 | ASSDPGSLGFYGYT
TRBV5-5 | ASSSNTPTSGGAYEQY
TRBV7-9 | ASSSLKGGVATDTQY
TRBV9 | ASSVHDGNYEQY
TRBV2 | ASNLQGATEKLF
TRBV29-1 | SATGVRAF
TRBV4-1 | ASSVSIGGIYEQY
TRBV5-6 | ASSLGAGRYGYT
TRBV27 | ASSLQGTSAGYT
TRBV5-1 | ASSLASGSYNEQF
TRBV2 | ASSVRGRSYNEQF
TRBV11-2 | ASTKPSGGFWEQF
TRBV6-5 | ASSYFRGAYGYT
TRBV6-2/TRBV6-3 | ASSYSGQGIGYT
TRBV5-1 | ASSKTENTEAF
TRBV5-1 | ASSARPDTLHNEQF
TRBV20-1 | SASLSLLSGGAGNTIY
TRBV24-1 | ATSDRTGGNQPQH
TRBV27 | ASWDRGGNEKLF
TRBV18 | ASSPPRAGGTPGELF
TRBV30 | AWSVAEETQY
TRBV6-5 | ASSRTGDTIY
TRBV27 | ASSLSTPSSYEQY
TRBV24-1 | ATSETGTGTYNEQF
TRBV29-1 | SVVSGGAETQY
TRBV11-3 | ASSLGDRSYEQY
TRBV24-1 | ATSSERGPSYNEQF
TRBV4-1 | ASSQDGQPFHYGYT
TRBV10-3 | AISARQGEGNTEAF
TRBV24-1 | ATSDSGQGRVYEQY
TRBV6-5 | ASSIRGLGEKLF
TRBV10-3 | AISERQGLTGELF
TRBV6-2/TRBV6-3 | ASSSVDTGELF
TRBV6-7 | ASSYSGAQGINSPLH
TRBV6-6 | ATQTGDTQY
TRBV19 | ASSIDPGTRPQH
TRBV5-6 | ASSLTGYLTNTGELF
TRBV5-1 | ASSLGTGRTGELF
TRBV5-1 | ASSLDWRDNSPLH
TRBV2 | ASSDREKLF
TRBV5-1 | ASSSWDSKSTDTQY
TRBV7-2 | ASSPRVLNHEQY
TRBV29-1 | SATNYVLTGIAEAF